The text below deals with one T cell receptor (beta chain). What it binds is not known. These data belong to a study of T cell responses to AZD1222 COVID-19 vaccine. Only in-frame clones appear in the TCRdb table, and some are missing; sequencing was by immunoSEQ multiplex PCR. Of approximately 160,000 clones detected, approximately 93% appear once; the ten largest clones hold approximately 0.97%. V shed 8 bases and J shed 0 bases, with 16 bases lying between them. The CDR3 spans 15 residues. Germline V gives CDR1 GTSNPN, CDR2 SVGIG (reference sequence). Study-wide results and caveats: The span of vaccine-associated CD4 TCRs extended across spike, with dominance at 160-218 and 743-854. None of the repertoires were sampled until the peak T cell response had passed. Recipients of two AZD1222 doses showed rising Spike-specific TCR breadth and depth. Donors were mostly white British, more females; clonal diversity possibly underestimated.

This TCR was sampled from an adult in good health. The V and J genes are TRBV30 and TRBJ1-4; weak D call: TRBD1 (5 bases). The specimen was peripheral blood, collected on day 0 of AZD1222 vaccination. The CDR3 sequence is CAGGASDATNEKLFF. CDR3 DNA sequence: TGTGCCGGCGGGGCCTCCGATGCAACTAATGAAAAACTGTTTTTT.